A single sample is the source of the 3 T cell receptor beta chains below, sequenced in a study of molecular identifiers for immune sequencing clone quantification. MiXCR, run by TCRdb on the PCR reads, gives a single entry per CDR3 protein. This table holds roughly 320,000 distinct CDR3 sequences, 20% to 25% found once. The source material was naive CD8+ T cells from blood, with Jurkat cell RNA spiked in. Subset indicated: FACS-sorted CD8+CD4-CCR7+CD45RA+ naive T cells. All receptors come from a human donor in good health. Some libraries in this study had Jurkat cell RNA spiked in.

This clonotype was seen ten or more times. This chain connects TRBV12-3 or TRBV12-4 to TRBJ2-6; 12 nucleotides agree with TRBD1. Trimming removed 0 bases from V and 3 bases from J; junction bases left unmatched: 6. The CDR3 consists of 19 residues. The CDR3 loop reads CASSLAAGTGGYGANVLTF. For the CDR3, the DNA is TGTGCCAGCAGTTTAGCCGCAGGGACAGGGGGCTATGGGGCCAACGTCCTGACTTTC.

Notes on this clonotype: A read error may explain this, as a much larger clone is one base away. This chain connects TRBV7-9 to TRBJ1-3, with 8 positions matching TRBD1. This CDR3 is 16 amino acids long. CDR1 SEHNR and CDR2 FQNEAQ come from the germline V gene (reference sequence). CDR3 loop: CASSRDRSSSGDTIYF. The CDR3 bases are TGTGCCAGCAGCCGGGACAGGTCCTCCTCTGGAGACACCATATATTTT.

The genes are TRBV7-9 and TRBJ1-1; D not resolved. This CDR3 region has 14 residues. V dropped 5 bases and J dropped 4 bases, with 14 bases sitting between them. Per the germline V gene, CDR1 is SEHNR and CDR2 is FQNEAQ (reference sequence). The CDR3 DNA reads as TGTGCCAGCAGCCTAGGAGGTTCAAGCACTGAAGCTTTCTTT. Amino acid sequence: CASSLGGSSTEAFF.